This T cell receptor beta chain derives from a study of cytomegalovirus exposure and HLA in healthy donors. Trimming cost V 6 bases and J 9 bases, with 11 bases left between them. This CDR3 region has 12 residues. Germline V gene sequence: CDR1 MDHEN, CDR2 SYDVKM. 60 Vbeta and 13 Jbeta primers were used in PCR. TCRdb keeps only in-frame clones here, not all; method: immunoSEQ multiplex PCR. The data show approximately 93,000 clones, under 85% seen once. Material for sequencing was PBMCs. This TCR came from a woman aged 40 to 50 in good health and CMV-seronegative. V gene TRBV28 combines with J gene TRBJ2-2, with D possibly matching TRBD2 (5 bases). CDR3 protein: CASSARVRELFF. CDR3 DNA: TGTGCCAGCAGCGCGCGGGTGAGGGAGCTGTTTTTT.